This TCR beta chain was sequenced for a study of coeliac disease. Across the study: High-resolution HLA typing was lacking; TRBV7-2 bias was queried instead. Notes on the study in general: The authors judged this method unsuitable for unbiased gliadin-specific T cell detection. Lower clonality than controls marked TRB and TRG repertoires from active celiac intraepithelial and lamina propria samples.

The sample holds a few counts of this clone. Its antigen is undetermined. V lost 2 bases and J 1 base, leaving 12 bases between the germline ends. Germline CDR1 reads GTSNPN; CDR2 reads SVGIG (reference sequence). The CDR3 consists of 15 residues. Profiled with immunoSEQ multiplex PCR; TCRdb holds only in-frame clones, not every one. The sample has more than 3,500 clones, roughly three fifths seen once. The TCR originated in a man between 65 and 79 years old with active celiac disease. J is TRBJ1-5 and V is TRBV30; tentative D call: TRBD1 (5 bases). The specimen sequenced was intraepithelial lymphocytes from the gut. CDR3 region: CAWSPGIASNQPQHF. CDR3 nucleotide sequence: TGTGCCTGGAGTCCAGGGATTGCGAGCAATCAGCCCCAGCATTTT.